These 5 T cell receptor beta chains originate from one sample sequenced in a study of T cell changes during pregnancy in multiple sclerosis (dated by TCRdb to about 2019). Library preparation employed the immunoSEQ multiplex PCR assay. Here the immuneACCESS table is served through TCRdb, limited to in-frame sequences with V and J called. Missing clones are a known gap in these copies; in checked studies unresolved V genes cover under half, and the rest lacks a known reason. The sample table contains around 70,000 clones; only one count was recorded for roughly 92% of them. The ten largest clones add up to less than 2.5% of the sample. The sample in question was peripheral blood, obtained before pregnancy. Receptor source: a female donor with multiple sclerosis, enrolled in a pregnancy study.

This chain connects TRBV13 to TRBJ2-3; weak D call: TRBD2 (6 bases). The V end was cut by 3 bases, the J end by 6 bases, with 16 bases between. Germline CDR1 reads PRHDT; CDR2 reads FYEKMQ (reference sequence). The CDR3 contains 15 residues. CDR3 bases: TGTGCCAGCAGCTTCCTAGCGACTCCCAGGGATACGCAGTATTTT. It is translated as CASSFLATPRDTQYF. The full variable domain, with the rest looked up from reference TRBV13 and TRBJ2-3, is AAGVIQSPRHLIKEKRETATLKCYPIPRHDTVYWYQQGPGQDPQFLISFYEKMQSDKGSIPDRFSAQQFSDYHSELNMSSLELGDSALYFCASSFLATPRDTQYFGPGTRLTVL.

The chain carries TRBV28 and TRBJ2-3, with D possibly matching TRBD2 (6 bases). Germline values: CDR1 MDHEN, CDR2 SYDVKM. Trimming left V 6 bases short and J 9 bases short, with 10 bases between. The CDR3 is 11 residues long. The chain's CDR3 is CASSLGGTQYF. The DNA for the CDR3 is TGTGCCAGCAGCCTGGGAGGAACGCAGTATTTT.

The chain couples TRBV30 to TRBJ2-7, with 9 bases matching TRBD1. The CDR3 spans 14 residues. V was pared by 3 bases and J by 4 bases, with 7 bases of the junction left unmatched. The germline CDR1 and CDR2 sequences are GTSNPN and SVGIG (reference sequence). CDR3 coding DNA: TGTGCCTGGAGGGACCGGGACAGGGAATACGAGCAGTACTTC. Translated, it gives CAWRDRDREYEQYF.

As DNA, the CDR3 is TGCGCCAGCAGCTTATCAGGGTTGGGGTACAATGAGCAGTTCTTC. This sequence encodes CASSLSGLGYNEQFF. The chain couples TRBV5-1 to TRBJ2-1, with D perhaps matching TRBD1 (5 bases). There are 15 residues in the CDR3. Per the germline V gene, CDR1 is SGHRS and CDR2 is YFSETQ. The germline V and J ends were trimmed by 2 bases and 4 bases, with 13 bases remaining between them.

The CDR3 nucleotides are TGTGCCAGCAGCCCTAGCCCAGATACGCAGTATTTT. Translating gives CASSPSPDTQYF. This chain uses TRBV4-2 with TRBJ2-3; D possibly corresponds to TRBD2 (5 bases). V lost 4 bases and J 4 bases, leaving 6 bases between the germline ends. The CDR3 runs 12 residues. CDR1 is LGHNA and CDR2 is YNFKEQ in the germline V gene.